These T cell receptor beta chains were read from a single sample in a study of technical replicates of blood from several donors. Sequencing used immunoSEQ multiplex PCR; TCRdb keeps in-frame clones, though not all of them. The sample holds 75,000 to 100,000 clones, 80% to 95% seen once. The sample consisted of T cells isolated from PBMCs. Receptor source: a human donor in good health. The CDR3 runs from the conserved cysteine through the conserved F or W. The D gene is left open where the match is weak. The size of a clone is reported for some rows only, either as once, few or many, or as a class for expanded clones.

DNA	CDR3	V	J	size	D
TGTGCCAGCAGCAGGGACAGGGAAAAACTGTTTTTT	CASSRDREKLFF	TRBV7-8	TRBJ1-4	few	TRBD1
TGTGCCTGGGGAACACAGGGGATCAACGTCCTGACTTTC	CAWGTQGINVLTF	TRBV30	TRBJ2-6	-	TRBD1
TGTGCCAGCAGCCGGACAGGGTACCAGCCCCAGCATTTT	CASSRTGYQPQHF	TRBV28	TRBJ1-5	-	TRBD1
TGTGCCAGCAGCTCGCGGGGGAGTGGGAACATTCAGTACTTC	CASSSRGSGNIQYF	TRBV13	TRBJ2-4	-	TRBD2
TGTGCCAGCAGCTTAGAGGGGACACCGCGTGGGGCTTTCTTT	CASSLEGTPRGAFF	TRBV7-2	TRBJ1-1	-	-
TGTGCCAGCAGCCCCACGATGGGTACAGCCGATGGCTACACCTTC	CASSPTMGTADGYTF	TRBV7-9	TRBJ1-2	-	-
TGTGCCAGCAGCCAAGTACCGGGGGGTCGGGGCACAGATACGCAGTATTTT	CASSQVPGGRGTDTQYF	TRBV14	TRBJ2-3	-	TRBD2
TGTGCCAGCAGCCCAACAGGCGACAGGTCCTACGAGCAGTACTTC	CASSPTGDRSYEQYF	TRBV28	TRBJ2-7	-	-
TGTGCCAGCAGTCCTGCGACAGGGGGAGGTACTGAAGCTTTCTTT	CASSPATGGGTEAFF	TRBV28	TRBJ1-1	-	TRBD1
TGTGCCAGCAGCTTTTCTAACAATGAGCAGTTCTTC	CASSFSNNEQFF	TRBV5-4	TRBJ2-1	few	-
TGCGCCAGCAGCTTGGTAGAGCGGACCCCAGATACGCAGTATTTT	CASSLVERTPDTQYF	TRBV5-1	TRBJ2-3	-	-
TGTGCCAGCAGCCGACGGACAGGGCTTCTTGAAAAACTGTTTTTT	CASSRRTGLLEKLFF	TRBV5-6	TRBJ1-4	once	TRBD1
TGTGCCAGTAGCTGGACAGACCAGCCCCAGCATTTT	CASSWTDQPQHF	TRBV19	TRBJ1-5	-	-
TGTGCCAGCAGCCCCCCGGGACAGATCGCCGAGCAGTACTTC	CASSPPGQIAEQYF	TRBV11-2	TRBJ2-7	-	TRBD1
TGCGCCAGCAGCCAACAGGCAGCCTACGAGCAGTACTTC	CASSQQAAYEQYF	TRBV4-1	TRBJ2-7	-	-
TGTGCCAGCAGACCCCCGGGGGGTACAGGTGACACAGATACGCAGTATTTT	CASRPPGGTGDTDTQYF	TRBV7-9	TRBJ2-3	-	TRBD2
TGCGCCAGCAGCTTGGACCCCGGGGGGGCGGGCACTGAAGCTTTCTTT	CASSLDPGGAGTEAFF	TRBV5-1	TRBJ1-1	-	-
TGTGCCAGCAGCCCGACATATCGGACTTCTAGCCTTCATAGCGGGGGGGCCGGGGAGCTGTTTTTT	CASSPTYRTSSLHSGGAGELFF	TRBV7-3	TRBJ2-2	-	TRBD2
TGTGCCAGCAGCACAAATTTGGACGGGAACAATGAGCAGTTCTTC	CASSTNLDGNNEQFF	TRBV7-2	TRBJ2-1	-	-
TGTGCCAGCAGCAACAGTGGAACTGAAGCTTTCTTT	CASSNSGTEAFF	TRBV6-6	TRBJ1-1	-	-
TGTGCCAGCAGCTTAGTCCGGGGAAGAAATACCGATGAAGCTTTCTTT	CASSLVRGRNTDEAFF	TRBV11-3	TRBJ1-1	-	-
TGTGCCAGCAGCTTAGCGTTGCGGAAGGACTCCAACAATGAGCAGTTCTTC	CASSLALRKDSNNEQFF	TRBV7-9	TRBJ2-1	-	-
TGTGCCAGCAGCTTTCTTGCAGGCACAGATACGCAGTATTTT	CASSFLAGTDTQYF	TRBV5-4	TRBJ2-3	-	-
TGTGCCAGCAGCTCGGGGGGATGGGGGACTGAAGCTTTCTTT	CASSSGGWGTEAFF	TRBV7-9	TRBJ1-1	once	-
TGTGCCAGCAGCCAGACTCTATCCGTCGGCTGGGCCGGGGAGCTGTTTTTT	CASSQTLSVGWAGELFF	TRBV4-2	TRBJ2-2	-	-
TGTGCCAGCAGCCCGACTGGCGGGAGGTCCTACAATGAGCAGTTCTTC	CASSPTGGRSYNEQFF	TRBV7-9	TRBJ2-1	-	TRBD2
TGTGCCAGCAGCTCCGGTGCGGACAGGGTCACAGATACGCAGTATTTT	CASSSGADRVTDTQYF	TRBV11-2	TRBJ2-3	-	TRBD1
TGTGCCAGTACCCCCTGGGCCAGAGATTATAGCAATCAGCCCCAGCATTTT	CASTPWARDYSNQPQHF	TRBV19	TRBJ1-5	-	-
TGTGCCAGCAGCTTGAACAGGGCGAGAGAAAAACTGTTTTTT	CASSLNRAREKLFF	TRBV5-4	TRBJ1-4	-	-
TGCGCCAGCAGCCCAACAGGGTTGGATAGCAATCAGCCCCAGCATTTT	CASSPTGLDSNQPQHF	TRBV5-1	TRBJ1-5	-	-
TGTGCCAGTAGAGACGGGTCAGGGGGCTTTGAAGCTTTCTTT	CASRDGSGGFEAFF	TRBV19	TRBJ1-1	-	TRBD1
TGTGCCAGCCATGTACACGTACAAGAGACCCAGTACTTC	CASHVHVQETQYF	TRBV2	TRBJ2-5	-	-
TGTGCCAGCAGCTTCCGCAGGAAAGAGACCCAGTACTTC	CASSFRRKETQYF	TRBV7-2	TRBJ2-5	-	-
TGCAGCGTTGGACGGCGGGGGCCCACCGGGGAGCTGTTTTTT	CSVGRRGPTGELFF	TRBV29-1	TRBJ2-2	-	-
TGCGCCAGCAGCTTTATGGAACAGATTAACACAGATACGCAGTATTTT	CASSFMEQINTDTQYF	TRBV5-1	TRBJ2-3	-	-
TGTGCCAGCTCCCCCGGGGACAAATACGAGCAGTACTTC	CASSPGDKYEQYF	TRBV28	TRBJ2-7	-	-
TGTGCCAGCAGCCAGGGATATGAGCAGTTCTTC	CASSQGYEQFF	TRBV6-1	TRBJ2-1	-	-
TGTGCCACCAGCAGAGAGTCGGGGTATCGGGAGACCCAGTACTTC	CATSRESGYRETQYF	TRBV15	TRBJ2-5	-	-
TGTGCCAGTAGTATAAAGTCGGGGGGCACTGAAGCTTTCTTT	CASSIKSGGTEAFF	TRBV19	TRBJ1-1	-	-
TGTGCCAGCAGCTTGGCATACAGGGCTCTTTCCAATGAGCAGTTCTTC	CASSLAYRALSNEQFF	TRBV5-8	TRBJ2-1	-	-
TGTGCCAGCATTCCCAACCCACTAGCGGCCCTAACGAACACCGGGGAGCTGTTTTTT	CASIPNPLAALTNTGELFF	TRBV2	TRBJ2-2	once	TRBD2
TGCAGCGTTGTTAGGGACAGGGAGGCCTACAATGAGCAGTTCTTC	CSVVRDREAYNEQFF	TRBV29-1	TRBJ2-1	-	TRBD1
TGCGCCAGCAGCCACGGACAAAACTATGGCTACACCTTC	CASSHGQNYGYTF	TRBV5-1	TRBJ1-2	-	-
TGCAGCGTTGCGGACAGTGAAGCTTTCTTT	CSVADSEAFF	TRBV29-1	TRBJ1-1	-	-
TGTGCCAGCAGCTTTGTGGTTGGCTCTGAAGCTTTCTTT	CASSFVVGSEAFF	TRBV5-4	TRBJ1-1	-	-
TGTGCCAGCTCACCACAAAATGAACTTCGAGGTGGCTACACCTTC	CASSPQNELRGGYTF	TRBV18	TRBJ1-2	-	-
TGCGCCAGCAGCCAAGTTCGACAGGGGGGTGAAGCTTTCTTT	CASSQVRQGGEAFF	TRBV4-1	TRBJ1-1	-	TRBD1
TGTGCCAGCAGCAGTGGGGGACAGGGGAGTTCTGATCAGCCCCAGCATTTT	CASSSGGQGSSDQPQHF	TRBV21-1	TRBJ1-5	-	-
TGTGCCATCAGTGATCAAAATGTACGAGGGACTAGCGGGAATGAGCAGTTCTTC	CAISDQNVRGTSGNEQFF	TRBV10-3	TRBJ2-1	-	TRBD2
TGTGCCAGCAGCTTGGTAGCGGGAGGGCCCGGTGAGCAGTTCTTC	CASSLVAGGPGEQFF	TRBV5-6	TRBJ2-1	-	TRBD2
TGTGCCTGGAGTCCGACTAGCGGGCCATACAATGAGCAGTTCTTC	CAWSPTSGPYNEQFF	TRBV30	TRBJ2-1	-	TRBD2
TGTGCCAGCAGCTTACGGGGGAACAATGAGCAGTTCTTC	CASSLRGNNEQFF	TRBV7-8	TRBJ2-1	once	-
TGTGCCAGCAGCTCGGGGGTGAGCTATGGCTACACCTTC	CASSSGVSYGYTF	TRBV7-2	TRBJ1-2	-	-
TGTGCTAGTGGTTTAGCGGTTACACAGCAGCCCCAGCATTTT	CASGLAVTQQPQHF	TRBV12-5	TRBJ1-5	-	-